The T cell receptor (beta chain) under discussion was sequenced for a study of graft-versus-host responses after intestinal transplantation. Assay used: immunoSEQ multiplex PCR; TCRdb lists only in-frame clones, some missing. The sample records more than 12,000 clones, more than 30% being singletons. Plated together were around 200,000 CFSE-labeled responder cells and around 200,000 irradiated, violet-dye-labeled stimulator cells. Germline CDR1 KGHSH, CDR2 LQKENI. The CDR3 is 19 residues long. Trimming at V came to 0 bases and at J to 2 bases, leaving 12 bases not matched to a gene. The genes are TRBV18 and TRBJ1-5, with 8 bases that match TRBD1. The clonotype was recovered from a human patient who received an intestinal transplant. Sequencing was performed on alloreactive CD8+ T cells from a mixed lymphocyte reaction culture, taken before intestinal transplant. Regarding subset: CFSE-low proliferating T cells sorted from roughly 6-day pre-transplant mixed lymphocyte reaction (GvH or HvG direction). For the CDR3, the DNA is TGTGCCAGCTCACCACCCCCGACAGGGGAGATATTGGGCAATCAGCCCCAGCATTTT. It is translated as CASSPPPTGEILGNQPQHF.